Listed here are 32 T cell receptor beta chains from one sample, sequenced in a study of blood T cell repertoires in COVID-19 (dated by TCRdb to the early 2020s). The protocol used for the library was the immunoSEQ multiplex PCR assay. This is the immuneACCESS table as TCRdb keeps it, with only in-frame sequences that have V and J called. A part of the clones is gone; compared with another copy, unresolved V genes explain less than half, and the rest is unexplained. The sample has about 19,000 clones on record, approximately 83% of them singletons. The ten top clones hold around 5.6% of the sample. Sequenced input: peripheral blood. The receptors were gathered from a human donor in a cohort sampled during active COVID-19.

This chain links TRBV20-1 with TRBJ2-1, with D maybe TRBD2 (5 bases). The CDR3 totals 11 residues. Trimming left V 2 bases short and J 15 bases short, with 14 bases between. Germline assignment: CDR1 DFQATT and CDR2 SNEGSKA (reference sequence). CDR3 DNA sequence: TGCAGTGCTAGATTCCCGGAGGTCCTGTTCTTC. Protein: CSARFPEVLFF.

This clone was observed once. The V gene is TRBV19, the J gene TRBJ2-1; TRBD2 matches at 13 bases. This CDR3 has 15 residues. Per the germline V gene, CDR1 is LNHDA and CDR2 is SQIVND (reference sequence). J lost 3 bases, V lost 6 bases, and 2 bases had no gene match. The CDR3 DNA reads TGTGCCAGTAGGGGACTAGCGGGGATCTACAATGAGCAGTTCTTC. It is translated as CASRGLAGIYNEQFF. The full variable domain, its missing parts supplied by reference TRBV19 and TRBJ2-1, is DGGITQSPKYLFRKEGQNVTLSCEQNLNHDAMYWYRQDPGQGLRLIYYSQIVNDFQKGDIAEGYSVSREKKESFPLTVTSAQKNPTAFYLCASRGLAGIYNEQFFGPGTRLTVL.

The J gene is TRBJ2-7, the V gene TRBV2; no firm D call. Germline CDR1 reads SNHLY; CDR2 reads FYNNEI. The CDR3 consists of 11 residues. Trimming took off 2 bases at V and 6 bases at J, with 5 bases between the two ends. The CDR3, as DNA: TGTGCCAGCAGTGAATATAGCGAGCAGTACTTC. Its protein is CASSEYSEQYF.

This clone was seen just once. This sequence joins TRBV3-1 (or the pseudogene TRBV3-2) and TRBJ2-5; weak D call: TRBD2 (5 bases). Trimming cost V 0 bases and J 3 bases, with 14 bases left between them. Germline assignment: CDR1 LGHDT and CDR2 YNNKEL (reference sequence). CDR3 length: 16 amino acids. CDR3: CASSQDWRTKEETQYF. The CDR3 DNA is TGTGCCAGCAGCCAAGATTGGAGGACCAAGGAAGAGACCCAGTACTTC.

This chain uses TRBV5-1 with TRBJ2-5; the D is unclear. CDR1 and CDR2 (germline): SGHRS, YFSETQ. Trimming took 5 bases from V and 4 from J, leaving 12 bases between them. The CDR3 runs to 13 residues. CDR3 DNA sequence: TGCGCCAGCAGTTGGGTCCCGGGAGAGACCCAGTACTTC. Translation gives CASSWVPGETQYF.

The chain uses TRBV6-5 and TRBJ1-4; D is perhaps TRBD1 (6 bases). Germline V CDR1 and CDR2: MNHEY, SVGAGI. The CDR3 length is 13 residues. Deletions cut 6 bases from V and 6 bases from J, with 11 bases between. The CDR3 nucleotides read TGTGCCAGCAGCCCCGCAGGGGATGAAAAACTGTTTTTT. Translating it yields CASSPAGDEKLFF.

The V and J genes are TRBV6-4 and TRBJ2-1; 10 nucleotides align to TRBD2. Germline V gives CDR1 MRHNA, CDR2 SNTAGT. The V gene end was trimmed by 0 bases and the J gene end by 6 bases; junction bases not matched to a gene: 2. The CDR3 runs to 15 residues. The CDR3 loop is CASSDSAGGPNEQFF. The CDR3 DNA is TGTGCCAGCAGTGACTCAGCGGGAGGGCCCAATGAGCAGTTCTTC.

V usage is TRBV11-2 and J usage is TRBJ2-1; D ambiguous. Germline V gene sequence: CDR1 SGHAT, CDR2 FQNNGV. V was trimmed by 0 bases and J by 0 bases, leaving 9 bases between them. CDR3 length: 16 amino acids. CDR3 nucleotides: TGTGCCAGCAGCTTAGAGCGACTGAGCTCCTACAATGAGCAGTTCTTC. This translates into CASSLERLSSYNEQFF. The full variable domain, its missing parts supplied by reference TRBV11-2 and TRBJ2-1, is EAGVAQSPRYKIIEKRQSVAFWCNPISGHATLYWYQQILGQGPKLLIQFQNNGVVDDSQLPKDRFSAERLKGVDSTLKIQPAKLEDSAVYLCASSLERLSSYNEQFFGPGTRLTVL.

This clone was counted once. In DNA, the CDR3 is TGTGCCAGCAGTGACTCTGGCGGAGCGGCCTACAATGAGCAGTTCTTC. This gives the protein CASSDSGGAAYNEQFF. This chain uses TRBV6-4 with TRBJ2-1; possibly TRBD2 for D (5 bases). The CDR3 is made up of 16 amino acids. The V gene's germline CDR1 is MRHNA and CDR2 SNTAGT. Trimming pared 0 bases from V and 2 bases from J, leaving 11 bases between.

This clone appeared a few times. The V call is TRBV18, the J call TRBJ1-2, with a possible D match to TRBD1 (5 bases). V lost 2 bases to trimming and J lost 8 bases, with 15 bases between them. Germline V gene sequence: CDR1 KGHSH, CDR2 LQKENI. CDR3 length: 14 amino acids. The CDR3 spells CASSPGGDPEGYTF. The CDR3 bases are TGTGCCAGCTCACCAGGAGGGGATCCGGAAGGCTACACCTTC.

This clone was picked up a small number of times. This chain connects TRBV3-1 (or the pseudogene TRBV3-2) to TRBJ1-1; 8 bases match TRBD1. Germline V CDR1 and CDR2: LGHDT, YNNKEL (reference sequence). This CDR3 region has 13 residues. V lost 6 bases and J lost 5; bases outside the gene matches: 5. The CDR3: CASRLNRGTEAFF. CDR3 DNA: TGTGCCAGCAGGCTCAACAGGGGGACTGAAGCTTTCTTT.

The gene calls are TRBV6-1 and TRBJ2-3; D perhaps matches TRBD2 (5 bases). Trimming removed 4 bases at V and 6 bases at J, with 26 bases between. Germline assignment: CDR1 MNHNS and CDR2 SASEGT. This CDR3 region has 18 residues. The CDR3, as DNA: TGTGCCAGCAGTGTCCCTACCCCGAGGCTAGCATGGAGTGATACGCAGTATTTT. Its protein is CASSVPTPRLAWSDTQYF.

This clone was seen more than once but under ten times. The chain employs TRBV5-1 and TRBJ2-1; 16 nucleotides agree with TRBD2. The CDR3 extends over 18 amino acids. Germline CDR1 and CDR2: SGHRS and YFSETQ. V was clipped by 0 bases and J by 8 bases; unmatched bases: 8. The CDR3 here is CASSLAGTSGRARYEQFF. In nucleotides, the CDR3 is TGCGCCAGCAGCTTGGCTGGGACTAGCGGGAGGGCGAGGTATGAGCAGTTCTTC.

J is TRBJ2-1 and V is TRBV9, with D unclear. The V gene's germline CDR1 is SGDLS and CDR2 YYNGEE. The length of the CDR3 is 14 residues. The V and J ends lost 0 bases and 7 bases respectively, with 11 bases between them. CDR3 sequence: CASSVDLASNEQFF. CDR3 nucleotides: TGTGCCAGCAGCGTAGATCTCGCTAGTAATGAGCAGTTCTTC.

The chain carries TRBV9 and TRBJ2-1; 8 nucleotides line up with TRBD2. Germline V gene sequence: CDR1 SGDLS, CDR2 YYNGEE. The CDR3 is 16 amino acids. Trimming removed 4 bases from V and 0 bases from J; junction bases left unmatched: 6. CDR3 sequence: CASSFDLAGSYNEQFF. Here the CDR3 DNA reads TGTGCCAGCAGCTTCGACCTAGCGGGCTCCTACAATGAGCAGTTCTTC.

The V and J genes are TRBV7-9 and TRBJ2-7; D not certain. Trimming removed 5 bases at V and 5 bases at J, with 7 bases between. The length of the CDR3 is 11 residues. The germline gives CDR1 SEHNR, CDR2 FQNEAQ (reference sequence). The CDR3 loop reads CASSPKHEQYF. The CDR3 bases are TGTGCCAGCAGCCCCAAGCACGAGCAGTACTTC. Complete variable domain (other parts from reference TRBV7-9 and TRBJ2-7): DTGVSQNPRHKITKRGQNVTFRCDPISEHNRLYWYRQTLGQGPEFLTYFQNEAQLEKSRLLSDRFSAERPKGSFSTLEIQRTEQGDSAMYLCASSPKHEQYFGPGTRLTVT.

The gene calls are TRBV11-2 and TRBJ1-1; D is perhaps TRBD1 (5 bases). CDR3 length equals 19 residues. V gave up 1 base and J gave up 1 base, with 22 bases separating them. The germline CDR1 and CDR2 sequences are SGHAT and FQNNGV. The CDR3 loop reads CASSLGRLVDNRRNTEAFF. The CDR3 DNA follows: TGTGCCAGCAGCTTAGGGCGGTTGGTGGATAACAGGAGGAACACTGAAGCTTTCTTT.

The gene calls are TRBV27 and TRBJ2-5; 9 nucleotides agree with TRBD1. Germline CDR1 reads MNHEY; CDR2 reads SMNVEV (reference sequence). After removal of 4 bases from V and 5 bases from J, the junction contained 5 bases not matched to a gene. The CDR3 extends over 14 amino acids. The CDR3 coding sequence is TGTGCCAGCAGTTACGACAGGGGGGGGGAGACCCAGTACTTC. This codes for CASSYDRGGETQYF.

The rearrangement joins TRBV7-8 to TRBJ2-7; a possible D gene is TRBD1 (6 bases). Per germline, CDR1 SGHVS and CDR2 FQNEAQ. Trimming shortened V by 4 bases and J by 3 bases, and 16 bases separated the two germline ends. CDR3 size: 15 residues. The CDR3 is CASSSRDTPYYEQYF. CDR3 sequence (DNA): TGTGCCAGCAGCTCAAGGGACACACCTTACTACGAGCAGTACTTC.

The chain carries TRBV6-5 and TRBJ2-1; D is perhaps TRBD2 (6 bases). Trimming shortened V by 0 bases and J by 6 bases, and 12 bases separated the two germline ends. The CDR3 contains 15 residues. Germline V lookup: CDR1 MNHEY, CDR2 SVGAGI. The CDR3 bases are TGTGCCAGCAGTTACTCCGGCGGGGCGTCCAATGAGCAGTTCTTC. This sequence encodes CASSYSGGASNEQFF.

The V gene is TRBV9, the J gene TRBJ1-5; D remains unclear. CDR1 SGDLS and CDR2 YYNGEE come from the germline V gene. The CDR3 is made up of 13 amino acids. V lost 5 bases and J lost 7, with 13 bases in between. The CDR3 DNA sequence: TGTGCCAGCAGTGACGTAGGAGAACAGCCCCAGCATTTT. It specifies CASSDVGEQPQHF.

The chain recombines TRBV2 with TRBJ1-2; tentatively, D is TRBD1 (6 bases). Trimming took off 6 bases at V and 4 bases at J, with 15 bases between the two ends. Germline V lookup: CDR1 SNHLY, CDR2 FYNNEI. The CDR3 covers 14 residues. The CDR3 loop reads CASREDRASYGYTF. The DNA of the CDR3 is TGTGCCAGCAGGGAGGACAGAGCCTCCTATGGCTACACCTTC.

V usage is TRBV27 and J usage is TRBJ1-5, with 9 nucleotides matching TRBD1. The CDR3 loop spans 13 amino acids. Germline values: CDR1 MNHEY, CDR2 SMNVEV (reference sequence). V dropped 5 bases and J dropped 9; count of bases not matched to a gene: 5. The CDR3 sequence is CASSPGQGWPQHF. For the CDR3, the DNA is TGTGCCAGCAGTCCGGGACAGGGCTGGCCCCAGCATTTT.

The chain has TRBV11-2 and TRBJ2-7; 7 bases line up with TRBD2. Germline loops: CDR1 SGHAT, CDR2 FQNNGV. This CDR3 is built from 15 residues. Trimming cost V 3 bases and J 2 bases; bases outside gene matches: 7. For the CDR3, the DNA is TGTGCCAGCAGCTTGAGGGAGGGGAGGCCCTACGAGCAGTACTTC. Protein: CASSLREGRPYEQYF.

V usage is TRBV28 and J usage is TRBJ1-2; 9 positions agree with TRBD1. Germline assignment: CDR1 MDHEN and CDR2 SYDVKM. There are 15 residues in the CDR3. V was pared by 7 bases and J by 8 bases, with 14 bases of the junction left unmatched. The CDR3 bases are TGTGCCAGCATCTTTGGGGACAGGGAATCGGGCGGCTACACCTTC. Amino acids: CASIFGDRESGGYTF.

V is TRBV18 and J is TRBJ1-1; D may be TRBD1 (5 bases). Germline V gene data show CDR1 as KGHSH and CDR2 as LQKENI. The CDR3 contains 14 residues. V gave up 3 bases and J gave up 4 bases, with 12 bases separating them. CDR3 loop: CASSPGGSGTEAFF. CDR3 DNA sequence: TGTGCCAGCTCACCTGGGGGTAGCGGCACTGAAGCTTTCTTT.

CDR3 nucleotide sequence: TGCGCCAGCAGCTTGGTATCCGGGACAGATACGCAGTATTTT. This codes for CASSLVSGTDTQYF. V usage is TRBV5-1 and J usage is TRBJ2-3; D is unresolved. The V and J ends lost 0 bases and 3 bases respectively, with 8 bases between them. The germline gives CDR1 SGHRS, CDR2 YFSETQ. The CDR3 has 14 amino acids.

The rearrangement links TRBV24-1 to TRBJ2-5, with 8 bases that match TRBD2. Germline V gene sequence: CDR1 KGHDR, CDR2 SFDVKD. This CDR3 has 16 residues. Losses at the gene ends were 3 bases for V and 4 bases for J; bases not matched to a gene: 9. The CDR3 DNA reads TGTGCCACCAGTGATCCCAGCGGGAGTAAAGGAGAGACCCAGTACTTC. This gives the protein CATSDPSGSKGETQYF.

The V call is TRBV6-1, the J call TRBJ2-3; a weak D match, TRBD1 (6 bases). The CDR3 extends over 14 amino acids. Looked up from germline, CDR1 is MNHNS and CDR2 is SASEGT. V gave up 3 bases and J gave up 3 bases, with 10 bases separating them. The DNA for the CDR3 is TGTGCCAGCAGTGATGGGACAACTACAGATACGCAGTATTTT. It translates to CASSDGTTTDTQYF.

V gene TRBV4-2 combines with J gene TRBJ2-7; TRBD2 might be the D (5 bases). From germline, CDR1 is LGHNA and CDR2 YNFKEQ. The CDR3 is 11 amino acids. V was clipped by 6 bases and J by 6 bases, with 9 bases between them. The CDR3 region is CASRLEGEQYF. In DNA form, the CDR3 reads TGTGCCAGCAGACTAGAGGGCGAGCAGTACTTC.

The CDR3 loop reads CASSDKAGDTGELFF. For the CDR3, the DNA is TGTGCCAGCAGTGACAAAGCGGGAGACACCGGGGAGCTGTTTTTT. This chain joins TRBV6-4 and TRBJ2-2; TRBD2 matches at 8 bases. Germline loops: CDR1 MRHNA, CDR2 SNTAGT. The CDR3 length is 15 residues. With 2 bases clipped from V and 3 bases from J, the junction kept 2 bases outside the gene matches.

V and J are TRBV7-9 and TRBJ1-2; a possible D gene is TRBD1 (6 bases). The germline V gene has CDR1 SEHNR and CDR2 FQNEAQ (reference sequence). The V end was cut by 1 base, the J end by 8 bases, with 8 bases between. The CDR3 sequence is 12 residues long. The CDR3 region has the DNA TGTGCCAGCAGCTTAGGTCAGGGGGGCTACACCTTC. As protein: CASSLGQGGYTF.